This TCR beta chain was captured by sequencing in a study of T-cell reconstitution after alpha-beta-depleted transplantation in children. This clonotype was picked up a small number of times. Preparation of the TCRbeta library used unique molecular identifiers. TCRdb called the PCR reads again in MiXCR, with one record for every CDR3 protein. The data show 350,000 to 400,000 distinct CDR3 sequences, about a fifth seen once. Source: PBMCs from the stem cell graft donor, taken from the stem cell graft. The clonotype was recovered from a human donor who donated a stem cell graft to a child with acute myeloid leukemia.

DNA for the CDR3: TGTGCCAGCAAGCGGGCCAGCTCCTACAATGAGCAGTTCTTC. Its protein is CASKRASSYNEQFF. The chain has TRBV6-2 or TRBV6-3 and TRBJ2-1, with a weak D call TRBD2 (6 bases). V lost 7 bases and J 0 bases, leaving 10 bases between the germline ends. The germline V gene encodes CDR1 MNHEY and CDR2 SVGEGT. The CDR3 sequence is 14 residues long.